One and the same sample provided the 7 T cell receptor beta chains below, sequenced in a study of Graves' ophthalmopathy and Graves' hyperthyroidism. RNA transcripts served as template for amplifying TCR beta CDR3 sequences. Second-round multiplex PCR came after a first-round RT-PCR that employed HTBI primers. TCRdb processed the multiplex PCR reads anew with MiXCR; each CDR3 protein has one entry. The data show 600,000 to 950,000 distinct CDR3 sequences, around 40% seen once. The sequenced sample consisted of peripheral blood. Receptor source: an adult man with Graves' ophthalmopathy.

A few counts support this clonotype. A read error may account for a junction end that differs from germline. V gene TRBV7-9 combines with J gene TRBJ2-5; the D gene is possibly TRBD2 (6 bases). The length of the CDR3 is 16 residues. Germline lookup yields CDR1 SEHNR and CDR2 FQNEAQ (reference sequence). The CDR3 coding sequence is TGCGCCAGCAGCCAAGACGGAGCGGGCTTTCAAGAGACCCAGTACTTC. Its translation: CASSQDGAGFQETQYF.

The V call is TRBV7-2, the J call TRBJ2-7; D uncertain. The CDR3 is 12 residues long. Trimming removed 0 bases at V and 6 bases at J, with 6 bases between. The germline gives CDR1 SGHTA, CDR2 FQGNSA. DNA for the CDR3: TGTGCCAGCAGCTTAGCGAGCCGCGAGCAGTACTTC. Amino acids: CASSLASREQYF.

V and J are TRBV29-1 and TRBJ1-1; D not resolved. The CDR3 has 13 residues. Germline assignment: CDR1 SQVTM and CDR2 ANQGSEA. Trimming shortened V by 7 bases and J by 1 base, and 13 bases separated the two germline ends. The CDR3 sequence: CSAVSTGNTEAFF. The CDR3, as DNA: TGCAGCGCCGTATCGACCGGGAACACTGAAGCTTTCTTT.

As DNA, the CDR3 is TGTGCCAGCAGTTACTCGACGTTCATGAACACTGAAGCTTTCTTT. Protein: CASSYSTFMNTEAFF. The rearrangement uses TRBV6-2 or TRBV6-3 and TRBJ1-1; D is unresolved. Between the trimmed V and J ends, which lost 0 bases and 0 bases, there was a span of 8 bases. Germline V lookup: CDR1 MNHEY, CDR2 SVGEGT. The CDR3 is 15 residues long.

Details on this clonotype: The junction departs from the called germline gene at one end, perhaps through a read error. The genes are TRBV5-5 and TRBJ2-7; TRBD2 is a possible D gene (5 bases). CDR3 length equals 13 residues. Germline V gives CDR1 SGHKS, CDR2 YYEKEE (reference sequence). CDR3 in DNA: TGTGCCAGCAGCCGGGATGGCTCCTGCGAGCAGTACTTC. Protein product: CASSRDGSCEQYF.

This clonotype was seen a single time. CDR3 region: CASSDRDRQYF. In DNA form, the CDR3 reads TGTGCCAGCAGCGACAGGGACAGACAGTACTTC. The V gene is TRBV28, the J gene TRBJ2-5, with 7 bases matching TRBD1. Germline V gives CDR1 MDHEN, CDR2 SYDVKM. The V segment lost 6 bases and the J segment 11 bases; nucleotides outside the gene matches: 6. The CDR3 is 11 amino acids.

This clonotype was detected only a few times. V gene TRBV25-1 combines with J gene TRBJ2-6, with D perhaps given as TRBD1 or TRBD2 (5 bases each). The length of the CDR3 is 17 residues. Germline V lookup: CDR1 MGHDK, CDR2 SYGVNS. V was shortened by 5 bases and J by 0 bases, with 14 bases between the two germline ends. As DNA, the CDR3 is TGTGCCAGCAGTTCTTCAAGTGGGGGCTCTGGGGCCAACGTCCTGACTTTC. This sequence encodes CASSSSSGGSGANVLTF.